This T cell receptor (beta chain) appears in the sequencing data of a study of T cells after yellow fever vaccination (dated by TCRdb to between 2018 and 2021). About the study as a whole: The SMART-Seq v4 Ultra Low Input RNA kit was used to prepare libraries from fractions with low cell numbers. The cohort comprised two healthy male donors, one aged 18 to 29 and one aged 30 to 40 years. To follow T-cell clones before and after both primary and booster YFV17D yellow fever vaccination, bulk TCR alpha and beta repertoires underwent longitudinal sequencing. Blood samples were taken at several timepoints before and after primary and secondary immunization, and bulk PBMC replicates and cell subsets were isolated.

On the study overall, not on this receptor specifically: Most clones expanded after primary vaccination were re-detected after the booster (almost 98% of CD4 and roughly 85% of CD8), suggesting broad memory maintenance. FACS-sorted repertoires could contain abundant contaminating clonotypes from the bulk population, so computational filtering was required. The secondary T-cell response was weaker than the primary response but faster, peaking on day 5 instead of day 15. Because the study included only a couple of donors, the extent to which the findings can be generalized is limited. A small fraction of clonotypes showed up in both the CD4 and CD8 compartments, probably as a result of convergent recombination.

The CDR3, cysteine through phenylalanine, is 16 amino acids long. The read is trimmed to its CDR3 DNA, 48 bases read in frame from base 1. Compared with germline, V lacks 6 bases and J lacks 6 bases; bases without a gene match: 13. This clonotype was counted a few times. Its antigen remains unidentified. Base-call qualities are not available, and no considerably larger clone is one nucleotide away. Data came from an Illumina NovaSeq 6000. TCR cDNA was synthesized by 5'RACE template switching, through which a universal primer site and unique molecular identifiers were introduced. Priming of cDNA synthesis was performed from both the TCR alpha and TCR beta constant segments. Library amplification involved two PCR steps, and the second step added sample barcodes and sequencing adapters. Sequencing of the libraries was done on either Illumina HiSeq 2500 (2x100 bp) or NovaSeq (2x150 bp). In the original analysis: MIGEC handled demultiplexing of reads and collapsing into UMI consensus sequences, while MiXCR performed V(D)J alignment. Clonotypes responding to the vaccine were identified with edgeR on replicate PBMC samples, with the criteria of FDR below 0.01 and a log2 fold change above 5 up to day 15. Each bulk clonotype received a CD4 or CD8 identity based on whether the sequenced CD4 or CD8 repertoire contained that clonotype at higher abundance. TCRdb trimmed the raw reads at Q25, called clones with MiXCR and kept productive beta chains. When rows share a CDR3 protein, they turn into one entry using the most common DNA and genes. TCRdb's processing, not the authors', yielded these V and J calls. Recorded for this sample are more than 95,000 distinct CDR3 sequences; under 9% of them occurred a single time. The biggest ten clones account for approximately 39% of the sample.

The intended sense of this specimen's treatment or condition label: live attenuated yellow fever vaccine strain. A standard Ficoll-Paque protocol was used to isolate PBMCs from peripheral blood. Dynabeads CD4 and CD8 positive selection kits were used to isolate CD4 and CD8 T-cell fractions. TriZol was used to extract RNA from bulk PBMCs, CD4 and CD8 fractions, and dextramer-positive and dextramer-negative fractions. Here the chain combines TRBV12-3 or TRBV12-4 and TRBJ2-1; TRBD1 aligns with 8 central bases. The starting material was CD8+ T cells sorted from PBMCs, obtained on the day of the yellow fever booster vaccination. This TCR came from a young man who received the YFV17D yellow fever vaccine. The sequenced DNA: TGTGCCAGCAGCTTGGCGGTGTGGACAGGGACCAATGAGCAGTTCTTC. Its translation reads: CASSLAVWTGTNEQFF.